These T cell receptor beta chains were read from a single sample in a study of blood T cells in healthy people across ages. TCRdb called the 5' RACE reads again in MiXCR, with one record for every CDR3 protein. The data show some 1.4 million distinct CDR3 sequences, around two fifths seen once. The sequenced sample was blood. The source of these receptors is a woman aged 18-35 years in good health. Each CDR3 is given without its conserved first and last residue. D genes are given only for firm matches.

v_call	d_call	j_call	cdr3_aa
TRBV24-1	.	TRBJ2-1	ATAGLANNEQF
TRBV20-1	.	TRBJ1-2	SAGGENYGYT
TRBV10-2	.	TRBJ2-1	ASSDIPEQF
TRBV2	.	TRBJ1-2	ASAAAPNYGYT
TRBV6-5	.	TRBJ2-3	ASSRGFSDTQY
TRBV2	.	TRBJ1-2	ASSYGSWGYT
TRBV9	TRBD1	TRBJ1-1	ASSVSSGTANTEAF
TRBV7-2	.	TRBJ1-4	ASSLSGRPATNEKLF
TRBV10-1	TRBD1	TRBJ2-3	ASSPGTGGNTDTQY
TRBV2	TRBD1	TRBJ2-5	ASTIDRGRSETQY
TRBV10-3	.	TRBJ1-4	AISEQGLLNEKLF
TRBV6-2/TRBV6-3	.	TRBJ2-2	ASTQLPGRGGTGELF
TRBV10-2	.	TRBJ1-5	ASSEGTPSNQPQH
TRBV6-6	TRBD2	TRBJ2-3	ASIYSGGGPTDTQY
TRBV3-1	TRBD1	TRBJ1-1	ASSQVGQGTAF
TRBV7-9	.	TRBJ2-2	ASIRSIPFANTGELF
TRBV12-3/TRBV12-4	TRBD2	TRBJ2-3	ASRGRKAGASDTQY
TRBV2	.	TRBJ2-1	ASSPGTQLWTEQF
TRBV6-2/TRBV6-3	TRBD1	TRBJ2-1	ASRSTGQGSPNEQF
TRBV20-1	.	.	SARKAGVQETQY
TRBV28	TRBD2	TRBJ2-3	ASSLSTGLAGRPGTQY
TRBV7-8	TRBD1	TRBJ2-4	ASSLEQGVGIQY
TRBV2	.	TRBJ2-7	ASNLEAGPLYEQY
TRBV6-2/TRBV6-3	.	TRBJ1-2	ASSYYGGDGYT
TRBV15	TRBD1	TRBJ2-1	ATSPTGGEYNEQF
TRBV20-1	TRBD1	TRBJ2-3	SARDRGTGGTDTQY
TRBV9	.	TRBJ2-1	ASSALGGVTNSEQF
TRBV5-6	.	TRBJ2-7	ASSSPRDGVYEQY
TRBV6-1	.	TRBJ1-4	ASSESRIDEKLF
TRBV2	TRBD1	TRBJ1-5	ASSTRGRLSNQPQH
TRBV9	TRBD2	TRBJ2-3	AKRRGSSTDTQY
TRBV6-1	.	TRBJ1-2	ASSEGTDRGYT
TRBV6-1	.	TRBJ1-4	ASSLGADRYNEKLF
TRBV20-1	.	TRBJ2-3	SATKSYKTDTQY
TRBV6-1	TRBD2	TRBJ2-1	ASRSLAGGQGEQF
TRBV20-1	.	TRBJ2-2	SARVWNSQVTGELF
TRBV27	.	TRBJ1-2	ASSLTSTAYGYT
TRBV12-5	.	TRBJ2-3	ASGLRTDTQY
TRBV6-5	.	TRBJ2-5	ASSNLAPPYNEQY
TRBV9	.	TRBJ2-7	ASSVVPGRSYEQY